A selection of T cell receptor beta chains follows, all from one sample in a study of response to subunit inactivated influenza vaccine. Each CDR3 protein gets one entry after TCRdb re-called the RT-PCR reads with MiXCR. Among over 800,000 distinct CDR3 sequences listed, 21% were seen once. The starting material was PBMCs from blood, obtained around 5 days after vaccination. The source of these receptors is a man aged 50 or older who received an inactivated influenza vaccine. Both conserved end residues are part of each CDR3. The order of the fields is J gene, V gene, clone size, D gene, CDR3 protein, CDR3 DNA. The D gene is left open where the match is weak. For some rows the clone size is stated as once, few or many, or as a class when expanded; others skip it.

TRBJ2-3,TRBV4-2,-,-,CASSQDQRADTQYF,TGTGCCAGCAGCCAAGATCAAAGGGCGGATACGCAGTATTTT
TRBJ2-5,TRBV7-2,-,-,CASSVRAAQETQYF,TGTGCCAGCAGTGTTCGGGCCGCACAAGAGACCCAGTACTTC
TRBJ2-3,TRBV29-1,many,TRBD2,CSVRGTSGTDTQYF,TGCAGCGTCCGCGGGACTAGCGGCACAGATACGCAGTATTTT
TRBJ2-1,TRBV15,many,-,CATGLKATPYNEQFF,TGTGCCACAGGCTTGAAGGCCACTCCCTACAATGAGCAGTTCTTC
TRBJ2-7,TRBV7-2,-,TRBD2,CASSFGLAGELYEQYF,TGTGCCAGCAGCTTCGGACTAGCGGGAGAGTTGTACGAGCAGTACTTC
TRBJ1-2,TRBV12-3/TRBV12-4,-,-,CASSSGYYGYTF,TGTGCCAGCAGCTCAGGGTACTATGGCTACACCTTC
TRBJ1-4,TRBV20-1,few,TRBD1,CSVREGGAGEKLFF,TGCAGTGTCAGGGAAGGGGGCGCAGGTGAAAAACTGTTTTTT
TRBJ2-1,TRBV4-2,-,-,CASSPRYRVDDNEQFF,TGTGCCAGCAGCCCTCGATACAGGGTTGATGACAATGAGCAGTTCTTC
TRBJ2-7,TRBV15,few,TRBD1,CATSNDRVGEQYF,TGTGCCACCAGCAATGACAGGGTTGGCGAGCAGTACTTC
TRBJ1-4,TRBV29-1,-,-,CSVTAGRGDEKLFF,TGCAGCGTGACCGCAGGGAGGGGGGATGAAAAACTGTTTTTT
TRBJ2-7,TRBV21-1,-,-,CASSKGLGLAGGPNYEQYF,TGTGCCAGCAGCAAGGGCCTGGGACTAGCGGGGGGTCCGAACTACGAGCAGTACTTC
TRBJ2-2,TRBV10-1,-,-,CASSESSRTGELFF,TGCGCCAGCAGTGAGTCTAGCCGCACCGGGGAGCTGTTTTTT
TRBJ2-5,TRBV30,-,-,CAWSVGRDETQYF,TGTGCCTGGAGTGTAGGAAGGGATGAGACCCAGTACTTC
TRBJ2-2,TRBV10-3,-,TRBD1,CAISDPDRGQNTGELFF,TGTGCCATCAGTGACCCTGACAGGGGACAGAACACCGGGGAGCTGTTTTTT
TRBJ1-1,TRBV5-1,-,-,CASRGEGAGTEAFF,TGCGCCAGCAGGGGGGAGGGCGCGGGAACTGAAGCTTTCTTT
TRBJ1-2,TRBV29-1,few,-,CSVEERTDYGYTF,TGCAGCGTTGAAGAAAGAACAGACTATGGCTACACCTTC
TRBJ2-5,TRBV12-3/TRBV12-4,many,-,CASSLGPSEGTQYF,TGTGCCAGCAGTTTAGGTCCGAGCGAGGGTACCCAGTACTTC
TRBJ1-5,TRBV20-1,few,TRBD1,CSAYSADRADQPQHF,TGCAGTGCTTACTCTGCGGACAGGGCAGATCAGCCCCAGCATTTT
TRBJ2-5,TRBV12-3/TRBV12-4,-,-,CASSHLGGRETQYF,TGTGCCAGCAGTCATTTGGGGGGGCGCGAGACCCAGTACTTC
TRBJ1-5,TRBV30,few,-,CAWSVGSASNQPQHF,TGTGCCTGGAGTGTCGGCAGTGCAAGCAATCAGCCCCAGCATTTT
TRBJ2-1,TRBV7-2,-,-,CASSFSQGSYNEQFF,TGTGCCAGCAGCTTCTCTCAGGGGAGCTACAATGAGCAGTTCTTC
TRBJ2-7,TRBV9,-,TRBD1,CASSAGQGGNEQYF,TGTGCCAGCAGCGCTGGACAGGGGGGAAACGAGCAGTACTTC
TRBJ2-3,TRBV7-2,-,TRBD2,CASRLTSMGDTQYF,TGTGCCAGCAGATTGACTAGCATGGGAGATACGCAGTATTTT
TRBJ2-2,TRBV20-1,few,TRBD1,CSARDHGTGVNTGELFF,TGCAGTGCTAGAGATCACGGGACAGGGGTTAACACCGGGGAGCTGTTTTTT
TRBJ2-2,TRBV7-6,-,-,CASRHWQGNTGELFF,TGTGCCAGCCGCCACTGGCAGGGGAACACCGGGGAGCTGTTTTTT
TRBJ2-3,TRBV5-6,-,TRBD2,CASSSSTSGGLNTQYF,TGTGCCAGCAGCTCTTCAACTAGCGGGGGTTTGAATACGCAGTATTTT
TRBJ2-7,TRBV20-1,-,-,CSARDLRQSAYEQYF,TGCAGTGCTAGAGATCTGAGACAGTCAGCCTACGAGCAGTACTTC
TRBJ2-5,TRBV7-2,few,TRBD2,CASSWGTSGQETQYF,TGTGCCAGCAGCTGGGGGACTAGCGGACAAGAGACCCAGTACTTC
TRBJ1-5,TRBV7-2,-,-,CASSFRAALNQPQHF,TGTGCCAGCAGCTTTAGGGCAGCCTTAAATCAGCCCCAGCATTTT
TRBJ2-7,TRBV7-9,-,-,CASSPSWRGGYEQYF,TGTGCCAGCAGTCCTAGTTGGCGAGGAGGCTACGAGCAGTACTTC
TRBJ2-1,TRBV5-4,few,-,CASSLAPGLTYNEQFF,TGTGCCAGCAGCTTGGCCCCGGGACTTACTTACAATGAGCAGTTCTTC
TRBJ2-7,TRBV28,few,-,CASSPRTFEQYF,TGTGCCAGCAGTCCGCGGACTTTCGAGCAGTACTTC
TRBJ2-6,TRBV28,few,-,CASKAVEGWSGANVLTF,TGTGCCAGCAAGGCCGTCGAGGGGTGGTCTGGGGCCAACGTCCTGACTTTC
TRBJ2-1,TRBV7-2,-,-,CASSTGLNEQFF,TGTGCCAGCAGTACAGGCCTCAATGAGCAGTTCTTC
TRBJ1-5,TRBV4-1,-,-,CASSQERERGQPQHF,TGCGCCAGCAGCCAAGAGCGGGAGCGGGGACAGCCCCAGCATTTT
TRBJ2-3,TRBV5-6,-,TRBD2,CASSLGTSGTSTDTQYF,TGTGCCAGCAGCTTGGGCACTAGCGGCACTAGCACAGATACGCAGTATTTT
TRBJ2-7,TRBV4-2,-,TRBD1,CASSPGQGRPYEQYF,TGTGCCAGCAGCCCGGGACAGGGGCGTCCCTACGAGCAGTACTTC
TRBJ1-5,TRBV12-3/TRBV12-4,few,-,CASSWGGASSNQPQHF,TGTGCCAGCAGTTGGGGGGGAGCGAGTAGCAATCAGCCCCAGCATTTT
TRBJ2-1,TRBV20-1,-,-,CSARNTWDKGKQFF,TGCAGTGCTAGAAATACCTGGGACAAGGGGAAGCAGTTCTTC
TRBJ1-5,TRBV12-3/TRBV12-4,-,-,CASSLLVSNQPQHF,TGTGCCAGCAGTTTATTAGTCAGCAATCAGCCCCAGCATTTT
TRBJ2-2,TRBV7-9,-,TRBD1,CASSDTGVPGELFF,TGTGCCAGCAGTGACACAGGGGTCCCCGGGGAGCTGTTTTTT
TRBJ2-3,TRBV3-1,-,-,CASSPGSESGAQYF,TGTGCCAGCAGCCCAGGTAGCGAAAGCGGTGCGCAGTATTTT
TRBJ2-1,TRBV5-6,-,-,CASSSLLYNEQFF,TGTGCCAGCAGCTCCCTACTATACAATGAGCAGTTCTTC
TRBJ2-7,TRBV5-1,few,TRBD1,CASSSQGYFDEQYF,TGCGCCAGCAGCTCACAGGGGTACTTCGACGAGCAGTACTTC
TRBJ2-7,TRBV5-1,-,-,CASSLEPSASSSYEQYF,TGCGCCAGCAGCTTGGAACCTAGCGCCTCCAGCTCCTACGAGCAGTACTTC
TRBJ2-1,TRBV20-1,few,TRBD2,CSAKRTSGSQLSYNEQFF,TGCAGTGCTAAAAGGACTAGCGGGAGTCAATTATCCTACAATGAGCAGTTCTTC
TRBJ2-7,TRBV25-1,-,-,CASSEEGSGRRGQYF,TGTGCCAGCAGTGAAGAAGGGTCTGGGCGCCGGGGGCAGTACTTC
TRBJ2-2,TRBV5-1,few,-,CASRPTRRANTGELFF,TGCGCCAGCAGACCGACCCGACGAGCGAACACCGGGGAGCTGTTTTTT
TRBJ1-1,TRBV11-2,-,TRBD1,CASSFGTDFMNTEAFF,TGTGCCAGCAGCTTTGGGACAGACTTCATGAACACTGAAGCTTTCTTT
TRBJ1-2,TRBV6-5,-,-,CASSSDLYGYTF,TGTGCCAGCAGTTCAGACCTCTATGGCTACACCTTC
TRBJ2-7,TRBV5-1,-,-,CASSIQPGTSPYEQYF,TGCGCCAGCAGCATCCAGCCGGGGACCTCCCCCTACGAGCAGTACTTC
TRBJ2-1,TRBV7-2,many,TRBD2,CASSLVGSGGLDEQFF,TGTGCCAGCAGCTTAGTTGGTAGCGGGGGGTTGGATGAGCAGTTCTTC